Shown below are 7 T cell receptor beta chains from a single sample sequenced in a study of identical twins. One entry per CDR3 protein, called by TCRdb with MiXCR from the 5' RACE reads. Found here are 500,000 or so distinct CDR3 sequences, roughly an eighth of them singletons; the top ten hold approximately 0.98%. A further study also used this sample, focusing on yellow fever vaccine responses in identical twins.

Specimen: CD4+ T cells sorted from blood. The receptors shown here come from a woman between 18 and 30 years old in good health.

The chain carries TRBV20-1 and TRBJ2-5; 9 positions match TRBD1. The J segment lost 5 bases and the V segment lost 3 bases, leaving 4 bases of the junction unmatched. This CDR3 has 13 residues. Germline V gene sequence: CDR1 DFQATT, CDR2 SNEGSKA (reference sequence). The CDR3 DNA reads as TGCAGTGCTAGGTGGACAGGGGCGGAGACCCAGTACTTC. This gives the protein CSARWTGAETQYF.

J is TRBJ2-2 and V is TRBV25-1, with 12 positions matching TRBD2. Germline V gene lookup returns CDR1 MGHDK and CDR2 SYGVNS. CDR3 size: 16 residues. Trimming cost V 1 base and J 7 bases; bases outside gene matches: 4. CDR3 sequence: CASSESSGRAIGELFF. CDR3 sequence (DNA): TGTGCCAGCAGTGAATCTAGCGGGAGGGCCATCGGGGAGCTGTTTTTT.

This clonotype was recorded at least ten times. In DNA form, the CDR3 reads TGCGCCAGCAGCTTACCCGGGACTACGAGCTCCTACGAGCAGTACTTC. The encoded protein is CASSLPGTTSSYEQYF. The chain recombines TRBV5-1 with TRBJ2-7, with 7 bases matching TRBD2. The germline V gene has CDR1 SGHRS and CDR2 YFSETQ. J gave up 0 bases and V 2 bases, and 8 bases lay outside the gene matches. The CDR3 is 16 residues long. Full variable domain (rest looked up from reference TRBV5-1 and TRBJ2-7): KAGVTQTPRYLIKTRGQQVTLSCSPISGHRSVSWYQQTPGQGLQFLFEYFSETQRNKGNFPGRFSGRQFSNSRSEMNVSTLELGDSALYLCASSLPGTTSSYEQYFGPGTRLTVT.

This clonotype was seen repeatedly, ten times or more. V and J are TRBV7-2 and TRBJ2-5; perhaps TRBD2 as D (6 bases). Trimming cost V 5 bases and J 2 bases, with 12 bases left between them. The CDR3 contains 14 residues. CDR1 and CDR2 (germline): SGHTA, FQGNSA. The CDR3: CASSLDSGQETQYF. The CDR3 region has the DNA TGTGCCAGCAGCCTGGATAGCGGACAAGAGACCCAGTACTTC.

This clonotype was picked up one time. Germline and junction disagree at one end, which may indicate a read error. Here the CDR3 reads CARSSGLAGGPSGANVLTF. The CDR3 nucleotides read TGTGCCCGCAGTTCGGGACTAGCGGGAGGGCCTAGTGGGGCCAACGTCCTGACTTTC. V usage is TRBV12-3 or TRBV12-4 and J usage is TRBJ2-6; 16 bases are a match to TRBD2. The CDR3 runs to 19 residues.

This clonotype was detected a few times. The chain employs TRBV28 and TRBJ1-4; 8 bases are a match to TRBD1. The ends lost 3 bases at V and 5 bases at J; junction bases unmatched: 8. The CDR3 covers 16 residues. Germline CDR1 and CDR2: MDHEN and SYDVKM. For the CDR3, the DNA is TGTGCCAGCAGTTTGAACGGACAGGGCGGCAATGAAAAACTGTTTTTT. Translated: CASSLNGQGGNEKLFF. The complete variable domain, with remaining parts taken from reference TRBV28 and TRBJ1-4, reads DVKVTQSSRYLVKRTGEKVFLECVQDMDHENMFWYRQDPGLGLRLIYFSYDVKMKEKGDIPEGYSVSREKKERFSLILESASTNQTSMYLCASSLNGQGGNEKLFFGSGTQLSVL.

This clonotype appeared many times. The J gene is TRBJ2-7, the V gene TRBV3-1, with no clear D. The CDR3 length is 13 residues. V lost 5 bases and J lost 2, with 10 bases in between. Germline V gene data show CDR1 as LGHDT and CDR2 as YNNKEL (reference sequence). The CDR3 coding sequence is TGTGCCAGCAGCGCGGCAGGAACCTACGAGCAGTACTTC. Its protein is CASSAAGTYEQYF.